A single TCR beta chain is shown here with its context. Its target is unknown. Generated by immunoSEQ multiplex PCR, the TCRdb table keeps only in-frame clones and is missing some. The sample has 30,000 to 45,000 clones, roughly four fifths seen once. The data are from a study of Siglec-9 on CD8 T cells in melanoma. There are 15 residues in the CDR3. Between the trimmed V and J ends, which lost 0 bases and 0 bases, there was a span of 5 bases. The germline V gene encodes CDR1 LGHNA and CDR2 YNFKEQ. Overall study results and limits: An effector memory CD8+ T-cell subset seemingly accumulating in melanoma was reportedly marked and regulated by Siglec-9.

The chain joins TRBV4-2 to TRBJ1-4, with D unclear. Sequencing was performed on Siglec-9- CD8+ T cells sorted from blood. This clonotype originated in a human donor in good health. The CDR3 DNA follows: TGTGCCAGCAGCCAAGAGGGCGCAACTAATGAAAAACTGTTTTTT. Protein: CASSQEGATNEKLFF.